This TCR beta chain originates from a study of blood T cell repertoires in COVID-19. The table came from immunoSEQ multiplex PCR; TCRdb's copy has only in-frame clones and leaves some out. The sample has about 150,000 clones, roughly nine tenths seen once. This CDR3 has 15 residues. V was pared by 5 bases and J by 5 bases, with 8 bases of the junction left unmatched. The germline CDR1 and CDR2 sequences are GTSNPN and SVGIG (reference sequence). The sequenced material came from peripheral blood. The TCR sequence derives from a man over 45 with acute or convalescent COVID-19. The chain employs TRBV30 and TRBJ2-2, with 10 bases that match TRBD1. CDR3: CAWGLGQGGTGELFF. The CDR3 DNA follows: TGTGCCTGGGGCCTAGGACAGGGGGGGACCGGGGAGCTGTTTTTT.